The entry below gives a single TCR beta chain sequence along with its context. The data belong to a study of blood T cell repertoires in COVID-19. About the research overall: Specimens from acute and convalescent COVID-19 originated in the United States, Italy and Spain. PBMCs, B-cell-depleted T cells, or T cells provided the cDNA or gDNA that made up the material.

Per the original methods: For nucleated cells, counts were estimated from reference gene primer amplification. Here immunoSEQ multiplex PCR was the method, and the copy in TCRdb shows in-frame clones only, minus some. The V and J calls and the clone size are those of that table, but D and trimming were determined from the DNA. The data hold about 220,000 clones, with roughly 87% observed a single time. Cohort assignment relied on participant-reported clinical history. The CDR3 contains 16 residues. With 0 bases removed from V and 0 bases from J, the gap between germline ends came to 13 bases. Material for sequencing was PBMCs or T cells enriched from blood (not recorded which). The receptor's source is a woman aged 25 to 39 with acute COVID-19. The V call is TRBV5-3, the J call TRBJ2-7, with a tentative D call TRBD2 (6 bases). TRBV5-3 is an open reading frame, and its role is uncertain. As DNA, the CDR3 is TGTGCCAGAAGCTTGGGCGGGGCCCGTAGCTCCTACGAGCAGTACTTC. This encodes CARSLGGARSSYEQYF.